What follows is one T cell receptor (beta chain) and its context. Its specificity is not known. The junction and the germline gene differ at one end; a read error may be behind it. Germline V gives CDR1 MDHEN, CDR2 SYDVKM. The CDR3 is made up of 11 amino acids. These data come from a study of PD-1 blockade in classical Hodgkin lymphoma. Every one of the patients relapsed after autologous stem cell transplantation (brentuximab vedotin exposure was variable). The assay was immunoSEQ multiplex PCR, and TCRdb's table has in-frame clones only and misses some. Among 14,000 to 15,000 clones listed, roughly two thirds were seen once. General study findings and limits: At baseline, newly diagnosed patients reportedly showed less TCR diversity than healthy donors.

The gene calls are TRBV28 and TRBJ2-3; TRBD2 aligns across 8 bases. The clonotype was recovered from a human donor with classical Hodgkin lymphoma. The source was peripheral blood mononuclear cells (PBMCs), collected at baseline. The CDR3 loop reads CASKRAGGPSF. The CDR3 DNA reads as TGTGCCAGCAAAAGGGCGGGAGGCCCCTCTTTT. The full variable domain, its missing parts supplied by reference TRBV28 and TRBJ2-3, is DVKVTQSSRYLVKRTGEKVFLECVQDMDHENMFWYRQDPGLGLRLIYFSYDVKMKEKGDIPEGYSVSREKKERFSLILESASTNQTSMYLCASKRAGGPSFGPGTRLTVL.